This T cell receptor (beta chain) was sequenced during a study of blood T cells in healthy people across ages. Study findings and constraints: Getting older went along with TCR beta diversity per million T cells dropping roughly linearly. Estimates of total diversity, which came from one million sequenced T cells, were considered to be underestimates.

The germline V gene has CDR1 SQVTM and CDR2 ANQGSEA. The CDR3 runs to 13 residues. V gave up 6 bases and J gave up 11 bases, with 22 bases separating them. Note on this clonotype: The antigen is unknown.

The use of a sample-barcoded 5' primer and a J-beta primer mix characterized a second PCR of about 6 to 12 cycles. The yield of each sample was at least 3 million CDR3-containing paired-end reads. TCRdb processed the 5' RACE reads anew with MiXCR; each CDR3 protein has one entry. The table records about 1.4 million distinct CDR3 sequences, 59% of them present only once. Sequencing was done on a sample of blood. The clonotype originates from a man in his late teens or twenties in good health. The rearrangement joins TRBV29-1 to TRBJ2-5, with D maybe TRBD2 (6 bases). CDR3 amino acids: CSVHSGGYNEQYF. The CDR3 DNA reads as TGCAGCGTCCATTCCGGGGGATACAATGAGCAGTACTTC.